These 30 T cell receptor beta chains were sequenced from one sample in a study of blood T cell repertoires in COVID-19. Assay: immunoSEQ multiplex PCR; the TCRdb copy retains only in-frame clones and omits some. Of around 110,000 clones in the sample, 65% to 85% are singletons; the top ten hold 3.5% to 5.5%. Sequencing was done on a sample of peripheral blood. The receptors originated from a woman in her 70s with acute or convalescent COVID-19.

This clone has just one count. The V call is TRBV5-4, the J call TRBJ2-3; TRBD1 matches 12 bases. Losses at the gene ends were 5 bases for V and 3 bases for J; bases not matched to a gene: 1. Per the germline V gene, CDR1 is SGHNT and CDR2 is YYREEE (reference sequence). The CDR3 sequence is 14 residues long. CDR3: CASRGQGATDTQYF. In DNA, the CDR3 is TGTGCCAGCAGGGGACAGGGGGCGACAGATACGCAGTATTTT.

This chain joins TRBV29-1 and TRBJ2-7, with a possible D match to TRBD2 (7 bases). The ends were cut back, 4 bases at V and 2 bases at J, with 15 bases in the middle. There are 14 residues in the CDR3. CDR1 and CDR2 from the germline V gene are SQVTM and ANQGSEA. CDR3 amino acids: CSVVENGGPYEQYF. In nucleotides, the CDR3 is TGCAGCGTTGTGGAGAACGGGGGGCCCTACGAGCAGTACTTC.

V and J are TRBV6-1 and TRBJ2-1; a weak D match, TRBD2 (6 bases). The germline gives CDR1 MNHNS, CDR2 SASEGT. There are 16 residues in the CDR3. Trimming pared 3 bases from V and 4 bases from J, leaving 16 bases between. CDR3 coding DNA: TGTGCCAGCAGTGATATCAGTCTAGCGCAATACAATGAGCAGTTCTTC. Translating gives CASSDISLAQYNEQFF.

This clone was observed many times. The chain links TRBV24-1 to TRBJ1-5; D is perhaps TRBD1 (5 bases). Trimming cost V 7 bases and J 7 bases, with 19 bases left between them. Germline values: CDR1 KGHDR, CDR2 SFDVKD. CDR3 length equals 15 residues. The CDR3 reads CATSDGGLGAQPQHF. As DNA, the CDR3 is TGTGCCACCAGCGACGGAGGGTTAGGGGCCCAGCCCCAGCATTTT.

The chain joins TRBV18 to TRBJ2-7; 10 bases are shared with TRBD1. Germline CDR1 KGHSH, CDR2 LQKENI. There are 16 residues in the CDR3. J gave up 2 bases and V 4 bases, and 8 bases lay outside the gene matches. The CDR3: CASSQALTGGTYEQYV. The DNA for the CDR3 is TGTGCCAGCTCACAAGCCCTGACAGGGGGCACCTACGAGCAGTACGTC.

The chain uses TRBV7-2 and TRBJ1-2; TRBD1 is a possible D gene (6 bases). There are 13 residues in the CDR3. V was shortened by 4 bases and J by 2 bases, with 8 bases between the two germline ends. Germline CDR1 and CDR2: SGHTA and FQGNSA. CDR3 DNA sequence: TGTGCCAGCAGCTCAGGACAGAACTATGGCTACACCTTC. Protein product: CASSSGQNYGYTF.

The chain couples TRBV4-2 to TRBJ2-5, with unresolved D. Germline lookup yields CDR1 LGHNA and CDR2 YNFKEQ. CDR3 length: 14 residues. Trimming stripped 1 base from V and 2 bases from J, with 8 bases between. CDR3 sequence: CASSQGAQQETQYF. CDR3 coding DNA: TGTGCCAGCAGCCAAGGGGCTCAGCAAGAGACCCAGTACTTC.

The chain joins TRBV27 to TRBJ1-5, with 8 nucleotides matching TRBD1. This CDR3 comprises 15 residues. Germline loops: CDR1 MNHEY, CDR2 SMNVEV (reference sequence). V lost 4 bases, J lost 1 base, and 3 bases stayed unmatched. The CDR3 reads CASSSRQGSNQPQHF. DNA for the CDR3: TGTGCCAGCAGTTCCCGACAGGGGAGCAATCAGCCCCAGCATTTT.

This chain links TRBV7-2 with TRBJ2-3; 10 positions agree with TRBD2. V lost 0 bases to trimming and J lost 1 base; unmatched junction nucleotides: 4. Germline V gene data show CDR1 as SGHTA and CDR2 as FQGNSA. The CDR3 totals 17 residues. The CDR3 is CASSLAIAGGGTDTQYF. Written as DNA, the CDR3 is TGTGCCAGCAGCTTAGCGATAGCGGGGGGTGGCACAGATACGCAGTATTTT.

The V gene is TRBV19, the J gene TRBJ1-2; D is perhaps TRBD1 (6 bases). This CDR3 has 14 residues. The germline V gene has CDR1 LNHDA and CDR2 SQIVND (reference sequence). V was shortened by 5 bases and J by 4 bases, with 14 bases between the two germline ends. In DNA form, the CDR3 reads TGTGCCAGTAGTCCCCATGAGGGGGTCTATGGCTACACCTTC. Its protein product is CASSPHEGVYGYTF.

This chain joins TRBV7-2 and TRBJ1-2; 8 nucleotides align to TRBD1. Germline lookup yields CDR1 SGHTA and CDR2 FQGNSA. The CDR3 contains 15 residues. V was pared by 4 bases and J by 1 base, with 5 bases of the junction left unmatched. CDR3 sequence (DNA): TGTGCCAGCAGCTCGAGAACAGGGGGTAACTATGGCTACACCTTC. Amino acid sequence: CASSSRTGGNYGYTF.

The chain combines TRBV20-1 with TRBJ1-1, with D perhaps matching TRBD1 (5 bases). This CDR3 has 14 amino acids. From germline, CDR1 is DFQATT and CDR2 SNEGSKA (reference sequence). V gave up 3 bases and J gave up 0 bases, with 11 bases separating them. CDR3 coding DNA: TGCAGTGCTAGTAGGGGCAGCCTGAACACTGAAGCTTTCTTT. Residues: CSASRGSLNTEAFF.

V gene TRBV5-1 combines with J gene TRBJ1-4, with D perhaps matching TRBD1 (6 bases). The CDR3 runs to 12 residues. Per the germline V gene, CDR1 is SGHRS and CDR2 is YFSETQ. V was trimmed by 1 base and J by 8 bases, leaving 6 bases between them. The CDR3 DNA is TGCGCCAGCAGCTTGCAGGGGGAAAAACTGTTTTTT. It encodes CASSLQGEKLFF. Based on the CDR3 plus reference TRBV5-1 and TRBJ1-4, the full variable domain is KAGVTQTPRYLIKTRGQQVTLSCSPISGHRSVSWYQQTPGQGLQFLFEYFSETQRNKGNFPGRFSGRQFSNSRSEMNVSTLELGDSALYLCASSLQGEKLFFGSGTQLSVL.

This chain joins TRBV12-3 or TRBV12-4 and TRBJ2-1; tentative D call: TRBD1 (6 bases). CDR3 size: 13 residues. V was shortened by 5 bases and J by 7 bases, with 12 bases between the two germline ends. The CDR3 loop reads CASSPQGMNEQFF. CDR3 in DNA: TGTGCCAGCAGTCCCCAGGGGATGAATGAGCAGTTCTTC.

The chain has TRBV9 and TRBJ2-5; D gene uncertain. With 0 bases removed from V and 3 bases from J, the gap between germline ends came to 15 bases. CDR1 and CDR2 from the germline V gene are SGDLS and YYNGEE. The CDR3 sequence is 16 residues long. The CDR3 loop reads CASSVGIGVPEETQYF. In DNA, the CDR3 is TGTGCCAGCAGCGTAGGGATAGGAGTCCCCGAAGAGACCCAGTACTTC.

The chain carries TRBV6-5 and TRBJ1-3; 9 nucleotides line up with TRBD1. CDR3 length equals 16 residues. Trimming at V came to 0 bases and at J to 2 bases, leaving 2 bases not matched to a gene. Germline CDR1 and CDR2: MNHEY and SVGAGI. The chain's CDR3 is CASSYSGQGTGNTIYF. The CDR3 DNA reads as TGTGCCAGCAGTTACTCGGGACAGGGAACTGGAAACACCATATATTTT.

The CDR3 loop is CASSQVLGSYGYTF. CDR3 sequence (DNA): TGTGCCAGCAGCCAAGTACTAGGTTCGTATGGCTACACCTTC. The chain recombines TRBV4-2 with TRBJ1-2; no firm D call. The V end lost 1 base, the J end lost 5 bases, and 11 bases lay between the germline ends. Germline assignment: CDR1 LGHNA and CDR2 YNFKEQ. CDR3 size: 14 residues.

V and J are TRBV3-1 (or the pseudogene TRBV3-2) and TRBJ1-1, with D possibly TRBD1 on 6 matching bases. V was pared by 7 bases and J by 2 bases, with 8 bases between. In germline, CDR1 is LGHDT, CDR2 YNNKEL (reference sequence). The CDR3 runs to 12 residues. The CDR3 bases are TGTGCCAGCATAGGGACAAACACTGAAGCTTTCTTT. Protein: CASIGTNTEAFF.

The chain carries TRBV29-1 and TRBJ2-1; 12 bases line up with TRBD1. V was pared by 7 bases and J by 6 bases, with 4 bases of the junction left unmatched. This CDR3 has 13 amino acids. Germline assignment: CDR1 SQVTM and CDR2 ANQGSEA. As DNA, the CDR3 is TGCAGCGGGGGACAGGGGGCTTCCAATGAGCAGTTCTTC. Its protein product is CSGGQGASNEQFF.

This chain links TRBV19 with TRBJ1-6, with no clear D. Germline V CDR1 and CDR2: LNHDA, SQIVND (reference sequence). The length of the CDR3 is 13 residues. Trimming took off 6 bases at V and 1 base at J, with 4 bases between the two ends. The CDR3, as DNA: TGTGCCAGTAGCACATCCTATAATTCACCCCTCCACTTT. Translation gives CASSTSYNSPLHF.

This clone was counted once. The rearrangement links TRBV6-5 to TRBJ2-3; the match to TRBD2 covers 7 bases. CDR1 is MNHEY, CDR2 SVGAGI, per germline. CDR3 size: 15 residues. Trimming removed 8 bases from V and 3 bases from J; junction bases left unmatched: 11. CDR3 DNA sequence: TGTGCCAGCCTGGCCCCCAGCGGGGTGACAGATACGCAGTATTTT. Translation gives CASLAPSGVTDTQYF.

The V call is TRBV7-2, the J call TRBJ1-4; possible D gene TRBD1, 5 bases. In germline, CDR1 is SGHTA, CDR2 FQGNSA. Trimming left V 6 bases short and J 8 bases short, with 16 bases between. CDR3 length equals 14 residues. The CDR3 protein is CASSRVRGDEKLFF. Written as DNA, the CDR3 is TGTGCCAGCAGTCGGGTGCGGGGCGACGAAAAACTGTTTTTT.

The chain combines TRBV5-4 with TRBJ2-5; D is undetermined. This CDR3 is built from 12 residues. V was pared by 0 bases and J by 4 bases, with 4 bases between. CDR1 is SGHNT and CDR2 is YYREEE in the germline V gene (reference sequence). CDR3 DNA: TGTGCCAGCAGCTTGGGGCCAGAGACCCAGTACTTC. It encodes CASSLGPETQYF.

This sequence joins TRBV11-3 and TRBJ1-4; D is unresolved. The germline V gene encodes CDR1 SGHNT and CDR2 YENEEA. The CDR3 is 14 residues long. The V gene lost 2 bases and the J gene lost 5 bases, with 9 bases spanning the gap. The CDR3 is CASSLSGVNEKLFF. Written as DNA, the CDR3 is TGTGCCAGCAGCTTATCCGGGGTGAATGAAAAACTGTTTTTT.

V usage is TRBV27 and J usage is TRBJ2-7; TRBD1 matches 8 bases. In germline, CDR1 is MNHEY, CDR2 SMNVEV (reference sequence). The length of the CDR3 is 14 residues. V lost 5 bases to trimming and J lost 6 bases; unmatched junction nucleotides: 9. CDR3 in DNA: TGTGCCAGCAGTAAAGACAGGGGCGGTGGCGAGCAGTACGTC. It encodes CASSKDRGGGEQYV.

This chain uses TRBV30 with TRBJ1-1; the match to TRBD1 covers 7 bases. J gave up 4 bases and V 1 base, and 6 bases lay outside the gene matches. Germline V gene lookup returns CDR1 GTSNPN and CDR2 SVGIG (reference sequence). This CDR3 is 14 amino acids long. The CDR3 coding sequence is TGTGCCTGGAGTGGAGGGGGCGCATCCACTGAAGCTTTCTTT. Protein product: CAWSGGGASTEAFF.

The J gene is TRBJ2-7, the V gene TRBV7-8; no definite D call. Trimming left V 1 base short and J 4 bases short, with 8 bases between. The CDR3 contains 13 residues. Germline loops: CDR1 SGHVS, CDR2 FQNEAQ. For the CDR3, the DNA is TGTGCCAGCAGCTTAGATGCAGGTTACGAGCAGTACGTC. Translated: CASSLDAGYEQYV.

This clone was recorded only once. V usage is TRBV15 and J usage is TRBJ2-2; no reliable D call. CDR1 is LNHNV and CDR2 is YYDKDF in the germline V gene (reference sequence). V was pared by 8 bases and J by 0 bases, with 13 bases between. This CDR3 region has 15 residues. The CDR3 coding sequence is TGTGCCACCCGGTCATTAATCTCGAACACCGGGGAGCTGTTTTTT. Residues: CATRSLISNTGELFF.

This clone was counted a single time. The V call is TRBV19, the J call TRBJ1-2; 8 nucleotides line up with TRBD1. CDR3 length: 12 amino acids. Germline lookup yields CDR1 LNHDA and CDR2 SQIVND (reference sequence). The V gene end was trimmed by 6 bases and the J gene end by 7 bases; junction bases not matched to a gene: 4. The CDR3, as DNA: TGTGCCAGTAGCGGGACAGGAACTGGCTACACCTTC. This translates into CASSGTGTGYTF.

This CDR3 reads CASRWTGNTGELFF. In DNA, the CDR3 is TGTGCCAGCAGGTGGACAGGGAACACCGGGGAGCTGTTTTTT. The rearrangement links TRBV11-2 to TRBJ2-2; 7 bases map to TRBD1. Germline assignment: CDR1 SGHAT and CDR2 FQNNGV. The CDR3 runs 14 residues. V was pared by 6 bases and J by 1 base, with 2 bases of the junction left unmatched.